The 16 T cell receptor beta chains listed next were all sequenced from one sample in a study of T-cell memory formation after mild COVID-19 (dated by TCRdb to the early 2020s). To prepare the library, 5' RACE was applied. For sequencing, an Illumina NovaSeq 6000 was employed. TCRdb reanalyzed the raw reads on its own, using fastp at Q25 for trimming and MiXCR for clone calling, and kept in-frame beta chains. Records with the same CDR3 protein are collapsed into one entry carrying the most frequent genes and DNA. In all, the sample holds about 350,000 distinct CDR3 sequences, and approximately 13% of those were seen once. The ten largest account for about 24% of the sample. Material for sequencing was PBMCs or a T cell subset sorted from them (not recorded which). Every receptor here comes from a man between 18 and 29 years old who had mild COVID-19 (a few samples of this study predate the infection). The sample titles of this study are shuffled in the database, so cell type and time point are left out; the donor was told from shared clones.

In nucleotides, the CDR3 is TGTGCCAGCAGTGAATTATCGGGGGGTGGGAAAGATACGCAGTATTTT. Translated, it gives CASSELSGGGKDTQYF. This rearrangement joins TRBV25-1 to TRBJ2-3; 7 bases align to TRBD2. The CDR3 covers 16 residues. The V segment lost 1 base and the J segment 5 bases; nucleotides outside the gene matches: 9. Germline CDR1 reads MGHDK; CDR2 reads SYGVNS.

The chain recombines TRBV6-4 with TRBJ2-2; D unresolved. Trimming cost V 0 bases and J 7 bases, with 3 bases left between them. The length of the CDR3 is 12 residues. Germline CDR1 reads MRHNA; CDR2 reads SNTAGT. The CDR3 coding sequence is TGTGCCAGCAGTGACTCGGGCGGGGAGCTGTTTTTT. Translation gives CASSDSGGELFF.

This clonotype was detected a few times. The chain recombines TRBV20-1 with TRBJ2-5; the D gene is possibly TRBD1 (7 bases). V lost 6 bases and J lost 5, with 16 bases in between. Per the germline V gene, CDR1 is DFQATT and CDR2 is SNEGSKA (reference sequence). The CDR3 is made up of 13 amino acids. The CDR3 spells CSAQGGVWETQYF. Written as DNA, the CDR3 is TGCAGTGCCCAGGGGGGCGTGTGGGAGACCCAGTACTTC.

This clonotype was counted between two and nine times. This chain joins TRBV4-3 and TRBJ2-1; 9 bases agree with TRBD2. The CDR3 extends over 15 amino acids. Losses at the gene ends were 1 base for V and 9 bases for J; bases not matched to a gene: 7. Germline V gene sequence: CDR1 LGHNA, CDR2 YSLEER. This CDR3 is CASSQALGLAGEQFF. DNA of the CDR3: TGCGCCAGCAGCCAAGCCCTGGGACTAGCTGGTGAGCAGTTCTTC.

This clonotype was observed a few times. This chain uses TRBV5-1 with TRBJ2-1, with TRBD1 matching 10 bases. Trimming at V came to 0 bases and at J to 2 bases, leaving 5 bases not matched to a gene. Germline-derived CDR1 and CDR2 are SGHRS and YFSETQ. The CDR3 runs 17 residues. CDR3 DNA: TGCGCCAGCAGCTTGGAGGGACAGGGGTCCCCCTACAATGAGCAGTTCTTC. Residues: CASSLEGQGSPYNEQFF.

This clonotype was found a few times. V usage is TRBV6-5 and J usage is TRBJ2-1; D perhaps matches TRBD1 (6 bases). Trimming pared 0 bases from V and 0 bases from J, leaving 12 bases between. The germline CDR1 and CDR2 sequences are MNHEY and SVGAGI. This CDR3 contains 17 residues. The CDR3 spells CASSYSTVGASYNEQFF. CDR3 DNA sequence: TGTGCCAGCAGTTACTCTACAGTGGGGGCCTCCTACAATGAGCAGTTCTTC.

The chain has TRBV7-2 and TRBJ2-1; D may be TRBD2 (5 bases). Germline V gives CDR1 SGHTA, CDR2 FQGNSA. Trimming took 5 bases from V and 8 from J, leaving 19 bases between them. The CDR3 runs 15 residues. The CDR3 DNA is TGTGCCAGCAGCCCGGGGTGGGGTAAAGACGATGAGCAGTTCTTC. This sequence encodes CASSPGWGKDDEQFF.

The V call is TRBV12-3 or TRBV12-4, the J call TRBJ1-5, with 7 bases aligning to TRBD1. This CDR3 contains 14 residues. The V gene end was trimmed by 5 bases and the J gene end by 5 bases; junction bases not matched to a gene: 6. The CDR3 DNA reads as TGTGCCAGCAGTGGCAGGGGGATAGATCAGCCCCAGCATTTT. The encoded protein is CASSGRGIDQPQHF.

This clonotype was seen a handful of times. The rearrangement joins TRBV20-1 to TRBJ1-5; D is uncertain. Germline V lookup: CDR1 DFQATT, CDR2 SNEGSKA (reference sequence). The CDR3 has 13 residues. Trimming pared 1 base from V and 7 bases from J, leaving 11 bases between. CDR3 sequence: CSARGPGGQPQHF. The CDR3 DNA reads TGCAGTGCTAGAGGCCCGGGTGGCCAGCCCCAGCATTTT.

The chain uses TRBV7-9 and TRBJ2-5, with a weak D call TRBD1 (6 bases). Trimming stripped 5 bases from V and 0 bases from J, with 13 bases between. Per germline, CDR1 SEHNR and CDR2 FQNEAQ (reference sequence). The CDR3 spans 15 residues. For the CDR3, the DNA is TGTGCCAGCAGCATGCAACAGGGATACCAAGAGACCCAGTACTTC. Amino acid sequence: CASSMQQGYQETQYF.

This clonotype came up once. The gene calls are TRBV6-2 or TRBV6-3 and TRBJ2-4, with D maybe TRBD1 (6 bases). This CDR3 is 14 amino acids long. Germline loops: CDR1 MNHEY, CDR2 SVGEGT. Trimming took 0 bases from V and 3 from J, leaving 6 bases between them. The CDR3 region is CASSYSDSKNIQYF. The DNA for the CDR3 is TGTGCCAGCAGTTACTCGGACAGCAAAAACATTCAGTACTTC.

This chain connects TRBV5-6 to TRBJ2-7; D is possibly TRBD2 (6 bases). CDR3 length: 13 amino acids. CDR1 is SGHDT and CDR2 is YYEEEE in the germline V gene. V lost 4 bases and J lost 4, with 12 bases in between. CDR3 in DNA: TGTGCCAGCAGCGCCACCGGGACTTACGAGCAGTACGTC. As protein: CASSATGTYEQYV.

This clonotype was seen many times. This chain uses TRBV7-8 with TRBJ2-2; 9 bases agree with TRBD2. V shed 4 bases and J 7 bases; nucleotides not matched to a gene: 13. The CDR3 runs to 17 residues. Germline CDR1 SGHVS, CDR2 FQNEAQ. CDR3 DNA sequence: TGTGCCAGCAGCTACCGGGGTAGCGGGGGCCTCCACGGGGAGCTGTTTTTT. It specifies CASSYRGSGGLHGELFF. Based on the CDR3 plus reference TRBV7-8 and TRBJ2-2, the full variable domain is GAGVSQSPRYKVAKRGQDVALRCDPISGHVSLFWYQQALGQGPEFLTYFQNEAQLDKSGLPSDRFFAERPEGSVSTLKIQRTQQEDSAVYLCASSYRGSGGLHGELFFGEGSRLTVL.

V is TRBV12-3 or TRBV12-4 and J is TRBJ1-3; 10 bases line up with TRBD1. The CDR3 runs to 14 residues. Trimming removed 6 bases from V and 2 bases from J; junction bases left unmatched: 1. The CDR3 nucleotides are TGTGCCAGCAGAGGGACAGGGGCTGGAAACACCATATATTTT. This gives the protein CASRGTGAGNTIYF.

Many counts were recorded for this clonotype. V is TRBV5-6 and J is TRBJ2-1, with TRBD1 matching over 7 bases. Germline CDR1 is SGHDT and CDR2 is YYEEEE. The CDR3 spans 13 residues. The J segment lost 9 bases and the V segment lost 4 bases, leaving 7 bases of the junction unmatched. CDR3 amino acids: CASSPDRDGEQFF. CDR3 nucleotides: TGTGCCAGCAGCCCCGACAGGGATGGTGAGCAGTTCTTC.

The CDR3 region is CASSRDRALSSGNTIYF. The CDR3 DNA follows: TGTGCCAGCAGCCGGGACAGGGCGCTCAGCTCTGGAAACACCATATATTTT. V usage is TRBV4-2 and J usage is TRBJ1-3; TRBD1 matches 9 bases. Germline CDR1 and CDR2: LGHNA and YNFKEQ. The CDR3 consists of 17 residues. The V gene end was trimmed by 4 bases and the J gene end by 0 bases; junction bases not matched to a gene: 7.